The entry below describes one T cell receptor beta chain. There are 14 residues in the CDR3. V shed 5 bases, J shed 3 bases, and the junction held 6 bases outside the gene matches. In germline, CDR1 is KGHSH, CDR2 LQKENI. These data originate in a study of blood T cell repertoires in COVID-19. Followed longitudinally, the Seattle patients had been enrolled during active infection. Clones were sequenced by immunoSEQ multiplex PCR, and TCRdb holds only the in-frame ones, with some missing. Of more than 350,000 clones listed, roughly 90% are singletons. This receptor was identified in a woman in her thirties with COVID-19, enrolled during active disease. The chain has TRBV18 and TRBJ2-7, with 8 positions matching TRBD1. Source material: peripheral blood. The CDR3 region is CASSAGQGYYEQYF. DNA for the CDR3: TGTGCCAGCTCAGCTGGACAGGGTTACTACGAGCAGTACTTC.